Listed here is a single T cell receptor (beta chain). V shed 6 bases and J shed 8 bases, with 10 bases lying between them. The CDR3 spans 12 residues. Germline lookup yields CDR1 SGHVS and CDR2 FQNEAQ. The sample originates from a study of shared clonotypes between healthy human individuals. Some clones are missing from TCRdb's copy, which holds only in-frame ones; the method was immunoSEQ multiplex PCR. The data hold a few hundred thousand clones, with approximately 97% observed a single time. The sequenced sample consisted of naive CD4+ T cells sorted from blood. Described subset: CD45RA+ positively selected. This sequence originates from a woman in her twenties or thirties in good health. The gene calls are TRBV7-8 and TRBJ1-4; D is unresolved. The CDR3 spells CASSRDGEKLFF. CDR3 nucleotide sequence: TGTGCCAGCAGTCGCGATGGAGAAAAACTGTTTTTT.